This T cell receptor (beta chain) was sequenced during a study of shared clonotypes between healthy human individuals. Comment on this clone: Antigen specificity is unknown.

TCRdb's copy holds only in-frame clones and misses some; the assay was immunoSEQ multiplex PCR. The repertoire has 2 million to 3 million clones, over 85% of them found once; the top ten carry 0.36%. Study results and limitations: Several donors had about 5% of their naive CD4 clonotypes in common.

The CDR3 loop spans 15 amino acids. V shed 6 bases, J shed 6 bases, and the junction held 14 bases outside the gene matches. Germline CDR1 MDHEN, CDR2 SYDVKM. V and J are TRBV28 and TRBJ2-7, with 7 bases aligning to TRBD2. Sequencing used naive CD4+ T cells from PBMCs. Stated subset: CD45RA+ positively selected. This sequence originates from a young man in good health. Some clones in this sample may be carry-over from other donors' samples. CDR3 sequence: CASSPWGGRSPEQYF. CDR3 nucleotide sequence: TGTGCCAGCAGCCCCTGGGGCGGGAGATCCCCCGAGCAGTACTTC.